These T cell receptor beta chains were read from a single sample in a study of T cell repertoires in cytomegalovirus infection. TCRdb re-called the reads with MiXCR, one entry per CDR3 protein. The table includes approximately 490,000 distinct CDR3 sequences, approximately 11% detected once. The sample taken for sequencing was PBMCs. These receptors all come from a human donor in good health (CMV status not recorded). Some clones in this sample may be carry-over from other donors' samples. Both conserved end residues are part of each CDR3. Fields, in order: J gene, CDR3 length, V gene, D gene, clone size, CDR3 DNA, CDR3 protein. A D gene is named only where the DNA matches it firmly. Where a row states a size, it is once, few, many or the class of an expanded clone; other rows omit it.

J: TRBJ2-7; length: 13; V: TRBV19; D: .; size: few; DNA: TGTGCCAGTACCAACCCTGTATCGTCCGAGCAGTACTTC; CDR3: CASTNPVSSEQYF
J: TRBJ2-1; length: 16; V: TRBV2; D: .; size: few; DNA: TGTGCCAGCAGAGCTACCGGACTGGTCCTAGACAATGAGCAGTTCTTC; CDR3: CASRATGLVLDNEQFF
J: TRBJ2-3; length: 16; V: TRBV2; D: TRBD2; size: few; DNA: TGTGCCAGCAGTGAAAGGGCTAGCGGGGGCACAGATACGCAGTATTTT; CDR3: CASSERASGGTDTQYF
J: TRBJ2-1; length: 15; V: TRBV28; D: TRBD1; size: .; DNA: TGTGCCAGCAGAACCCGGGACAGAAACTACAATGAGCAGTTCTTC; CDR3: CASRTRDRNYNEQFF
J: TRBJ2-3; length: 16; V: TRBV20-1; D: TRBD2; size: .; DNA: TGCAGTGCTAGATCCCTAACTAGCGGAGGTGCAGATACGCAGTATTTT; CDR3: CSARSLTSGGADTQYF
J: TRBJ2-5; length: 12; V: TRBV20-1; D: .; size: .; DNA: TGCAGTGCTAGATTTACTGAGGGGACCCAGTACTTC; CDR3: CSARFTEGTQYF
J: TRBJ2-3; length: 18; V: TRBV5-6; D: TRBD2; size: .; DNA: TGTGCCAGCAGCTTGGCCCTAGCGGGAGGGCTAGGCACAGATACGCAGTATTTT; CDR3: CASSLALAGGLGTDTQYF
J: TRBJ2-3; length: 15; V: TRBV5-4; D: TRBD2; size: .; DNA: TGTGCCAGCAGCTTGGACGGGGGGGTCACAGATACGCAGTATTTT; CDR3: CASSLDGGVTDTQYF
J: TRBJ1-5; length: 15; V: TRBV10-3; D: .; size: many; DNA: TGTGCCATCAGTGAGAAACAGGGTAGCAATCAGCCCCAGCATTTT; CDR3: CAISEKQGSNQPQHF
J: TRBJ1-1; length: 17; V: TRBV27; D: .; size: many; DNA: TGTGCCAGCAGTTTATCGGGGGGGGGCGGGGAAGGCACTGAAGCTTTCTTT; CDR3: CASSLSGGGGEGTEAFF
J: TRBJ2-1; length: 13; V: TRBV29-1; D: TRBD2; size: .; DNA: TGCAGCGTTCTAGCTGGGAGGGCCAATGAGCAGTTCTTC; CDR3: CSVLAGRANEQFF
J: TRBJ2-5; length: 12; V: TRBV3-1; D: .; size: few; DNA: TGTGCCAGCAGCCGAAGGGAAGAGACCCAGTACTTC; CDR3: CASSRREETQYF
J: TRBJ2-3; length: 15; V: TRBV29-1; D: .; size: many; DNA: TGCAGCGTTATCCACTTGGGGGCGGGCACAGATACGCAGTATTTT; CDR3: CSVIHLGAGTDTQYF
J: TRBJ1-2; length: 13; V: TRBV11-1; D: .; size: many; DNA: TGTGCCAGCAGCTTTAACAGGGAGTATGGCTACACCTTC; CDR3: CASSFNREYGYTF
J: TRBJ1-1; length: 14; V: TRBV5-4; D: .; size: few; DNA: TGTGCCAGCAGCTTGTGGGGGGTGAACACTGAAGCTTTCTTT; CDR3: CASSLWGVNTEAFF
J: TRBJ1-1; length: 14; V: TRBV6-1; D: .; size: many; DNA: TGTGCCAGCAGCTCGACGGGGATGAACACTGAAGCTTTCTTT; CDR3: CASSSTGMNTEAFF
J: TRBJ2-5; length: 14; V: TRBV7-2; D: .; size: many; DNA: TGTGCCAGCAGCCAACAGGTGGGGCAAGAGACCCAGTACTTC; CDR3: CASSQQVGQETQYF
J: TRBJ2-3; length: 14; V: TRBV7-2; D: TRBD2; size: many; DNA: TGTGCCAGCAAAACGGGAGGGAGCACAGATACGCAGTATTTT; CDR3: CASKTGGSTDTQYF
J: TRBJ2-1; length: 16; V: TRBV29-1; D: .; size: .; DNA: TGCAGCGTTGACGGCAGGGGCCAAAGCTCCTACAATGAGCAGTTCTTC; CDR3: CSVDGRGQSSYNEQFF
J: TRBJ2-1; length: 15; V: TRBV7-2; D: .; size: many; DNA: TGTGCCAGCAGTTTCGACAGGTTAACCTACAATGAGCAGTTCTTC; CDR3: CASSFDRLTYNEQFF
J: TRBJ2-1; length: 12; V: TRBV30; D: .; size: few; DNA: TGTGCCTGGACCCCTAGGGACAATGAGCAGTTCTTC; CDR3: CAWTPRDNEQFF
J: TRBJ2-2; length: 18; V: TRBV12-3/TRBV12-4; D: .; size: many; DNA: TGTGCCAGCAGATCAATCTACCCGGACGGGACAAACACCGGGGAGCTGTTTTTT; CDR3: CASRSIYPDGTNTGELFF
J: TRBJ1-2; length: 15; V: TRBV7-9; D: .; size: many; DNA: TGTGCCAGCAGGGAACTTAACAGGGAATTCTATGGCTACACCTTC; CDR3: CASRELNREFYGYTF
J: TRBJ1-6; length: 14; V: TRBV25-1; D: .; size: .; DNA: TGTGCCAGCAGTGAATCAGGGAATCATTCACCCCTCCACTTT; CDR3: CASSESGNHSPLHF
J: TRBJ2-7; length: 14; V: TRBV27; D: TRBD1; size: many; DNA: TGTGCCAGCAGTTCGACACAGGGGGGCAACGAGCAGTACTTC; CDR3: CASSSTQGGNEQYF
J: TRBJ2-1; length: 16; V: TRBV4-1; D: .; size: many; DNA: TGCGCCAGTGCGGCTGAAACAGTTTTCTCCTACAATGAGCAGTTCTTC; CDR3: CASAAETVFSYNEQFF
J: TRBJ2-7; length: 14; V: TRBV12-5; D: .; size: few; DNA: TGTGCTAGTGGTGGCGCCGGGGCATTCTACGAGCAGTACTTC; CDR3: CASGGAGAFYEQYF
J: TRBJ2-7; length: 12; V: TRBV4-2; D: .; size: many; DNA: TGTGCCAGCAGCCAAGGGACAATCGAGCAGTACTTC; CDR3: CASSQGTIEQYF
J: TRBJ2-3; length: 14; V: TRBV28; D: .; size: .; DNA: TGTGCCAGCAGTTTAAGATCTAGCACAGATACGCAGTATTTT; CDR3: CASSLRSSTDTQYF
J: TRBJ2-4; length: 16; V: TRBV5-1; D: .; size: once; DNA: TGCGCCAGCAGCTTCCGGACCCTAGCAGCCAAAAACATTCAGTACTTC; CDR3: CASSFRTLAAKNIQYF
J: TRBJ2-1; length: 16; V: TRBV7-2; D: TRBD2; size: many; DNA: TGTGCCAGCAGCCGACCTAGCGGGGGCTCCTACAATGAGCAGTTCTTC; CDR3: CASSRPSGGSYNEQFF
J: TRBJ1-2; length: 14; V: TRBV9; D: .; size: few; DNA: TGTGCCGAAACACTCCCGGAGGGGGTGGTTGGCTACACCTTC; CDR3: CAETLPEGVVGYTF
J: TRBJ2-7; length: 15; V: TRBV27; D: TRBD2; size: many; DNA: TGTGCCAGCAAATTAGGGCTAGCGGGAGGAGGAGAGCAGTACTTC; CDR3: CASKLGLAGGGEQYF
J: TRBJ2-3; length: 16; V: TRBV4-2; D: .; size: many; DNA: TGTGCCAGCAGCCAAGATCAAATAGCGACGACAGATACGCAGTATTTT; CDR3: CASSQDQIATTDTQYF
J: TRBJ2-1; length: 15; V: TRBV6-4; D: .; size: few; DNA: TGTGCCAGCAGTGAAGCGGGTTACTCCTACAATGAGCAGTTCTTC; CDR3: CASSEAGYSYNEQFF
J: TRBJ2-7; length: 15; V: TRBV12-3/TRBV12-4; D: .; size: many; DNA: TGTGCCAGCAGTTCATCCGGGACTCGTACCTACGAGCAGTACTTC; CDR3: CASSSSGTRTYEQYF
J: TRBJ2-5; length: 17; V: TRBV3-1; D: .; size: few; DNA: TGTGCCAGCAGCCAAGGGGTCGGCGGACAGCGACAAGAGACCCAGTACTTC; CDR3: CASSQGVGGQRQETQYF
J: TRBJ2-3; length: 14; V: TRBV18; D: TRBD2; size: many; DNA: TGTGCCAGCTCACCTCCTAGCGGGAGAGATACGCAGTATTTT; CDR3: CASSPPSGRDTQYF
J: TRBJ1-6; length: 14; V: TRBV19; D: .; size: .; DNA: TGTGCCAGTAGGCCCGGGGGGACTAATTCACCCCTCCACTTT; CDR3: CASRPGGTNSPLHF
J: TRBJ1-5; length: 17; V: TRBV24-1; D: .; size: .; DNA: TGTGCCACCAGTGATGGGGGGAGTCTGTCGGGCAATCAGCCCCAGCATTTT; CDR3: CATSDGGSLSGNQPQHF
J: TRBJ2-4; length: 13; V: TRBV12-3/TRBV12-4; D: TRBD1; size: many; DNA: TGTGCCAGCAGTTCCGGGACAGGGATCCATCAGTACTTC; CDR3: CASSSGTGIHQYF